This TCR beta chain was found in a study of T cell repertoires in cytomegalovirus infection. As concerns this clonotype: Its cognate antigen is unknown.

The CDR3 has 14 amino acids. From germline, CDR1 is LNHDA and CDR2 SQIVND (reference sequence). Trimming removed 7 bases at V and 2 bases at J, with 14 bases between. One entry per CDR3 protein, called by TCRdb with MiXCR from the reads. The sample has some 220,000 distinct CDR3 sequences; approximately 40% are singletons. The gene calls are TRBV19 and TRBJ1-2; weak D call: TRBD1 (5 bases). Source: CD8+ T cells from cultured PBMCs, taken from culture after CMV antigen stimulation. This clonotype originated in a human donor in good health (CMV status not recorded). Some clones in this sample may be carry-over from other donors' samples. CDR3 bases: TGTGCCAGTACCTACGGGGGAGAGAACTATGGCTACACCTTC. This sequence encodes CASTYGGENYGYTF.